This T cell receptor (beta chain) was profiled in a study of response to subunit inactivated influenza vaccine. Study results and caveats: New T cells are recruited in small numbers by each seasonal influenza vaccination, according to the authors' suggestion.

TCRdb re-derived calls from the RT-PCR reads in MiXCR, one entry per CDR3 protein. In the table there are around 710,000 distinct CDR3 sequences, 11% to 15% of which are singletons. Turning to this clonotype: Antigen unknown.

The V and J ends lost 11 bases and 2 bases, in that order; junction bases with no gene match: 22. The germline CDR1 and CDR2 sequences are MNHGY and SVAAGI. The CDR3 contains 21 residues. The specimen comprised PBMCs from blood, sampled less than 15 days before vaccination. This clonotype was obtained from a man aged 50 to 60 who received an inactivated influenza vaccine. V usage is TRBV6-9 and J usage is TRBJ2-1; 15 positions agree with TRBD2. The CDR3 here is CAASYSPGLAGGNLPYNEQFF. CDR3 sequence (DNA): TGTGCCGCCAGTTATTCCCCGGGACTAGCGGGGGGTAACCTTCCCTACAATGAGCAGTTCTTC.